Listed below are T cell receptor beta chains from one sample, sequenced in a study of OX40 agonist ivuxolimab in advanced cancers. Profiling relied on immunoSEQ multiplex PCR, and the TCRdb table lists in-frame clones only, not all of them. This table has 65,000 to 95,000 clones, approximately 90% appearing once. The specimen comprised CD4+ or CD8+ T cells sorted from blood, sampled in a trial of the OX40 agonist ivuxolimab. All receptors come from an adult with an advanced solid tumor such as melanoma, head and neck, liver or kidney cancer. CDR3s include the opening cysteine and the closing phenylalanine or tryptophan. Each record gives: D gene, V gene, clone size, CDR3 protein. D genes are given only for firm matches. Part of the rows lack a size; the others show once, few, many or a class for expanded clones.

TRBD1,TRBV7-9,.,CASRPRQGSYEQYF
.,TRBV5-1,.,CASSAPPGGRQETQYF
.,TRBV9,.,CASSVGIGGGNTEAFF
TRBD1,TRBV6-5,.,CASTPTGAGVAEAFF
TRBD1,TRBV7-3,.,CASMPTGTANTGELFF
.,TRBV19,.,CASTAGNQPQHF
.,TRBV15,few,CATSRDVTTSPLHF
.,TRBV2,.,CASILTAGNEKLFF
.,TRBV5-8,.,CASSLGNYNSPLHF
.,TRBV7-6,.,CASSLVAGSSNEQFF
.,TRBV20-1,.,CSASLGGGYTF
.,TRBV7-9,.,CASSPRVLGYTF
.,TRBV6-5,once,CASSRRGRVQYF
.,TRBV5-4,.,CASSQITDTQYF
.,TRBV10-1,.,CASSESGDKRNTIYF
TRBD2,TRBV9,.,CASSVGGGRTYNEQFF
TRBD2,TRBV5-1,.,CASSLAGVAGGTYEQYF
TRBD1,TRBV9,.,CASSPRDRDYEQYF
TRBD1,TRBV7-9,.,CASSLGAGTGGTDTQYF
TRBD2,TRBV19,.,CASTPRGLAGSDEQFF
TRBD1,TRBV5-1,.,CASSWGQGSYEQYF
TRBD1,TRBV19,.,CASLPLPGTGEGNEQFF
.,TRBV5-4,.,CASSLLPTTDTQYF
TRBD1,TRBV6-1,.,CASRRTGGENTIYF
.,TRBV5-4,.,CASSLSTQETQYF
TRBD1,TRBV5-4,.,CASSRDRGPADTQYF
TRBD1,TRBV4-1,.,CASSQEHRGPSNTIYF
.,TRBV9,.,CASSGQGVDEQFF
.,TRBV25-1,.,CASSEGVRNIEKLFF
.,TRBV7-2,.,CASSPDRNEQFF
.,TRBV28,.,CASRSEFAGQPQHF
TRBD1,TRBV19,.,CASSRTGSTDTQYF
TRBD2,TRBV28,.,CASRHNTGLAFNNEQFF
.,TRBV19,.,CASSLMLSVHEQFF
TRBD2,TRBV28,.,CASKIIGGANTGELFF
TRBD2,TRBV5-4,.,CASSLTGTRSHEQFF
TRBD2,TRBV5-1,.,CASSLVRREGRETQYF
.,TRBV19,once,CASSIDQDEQYF
.,TRBV6-5,.,CASSYSSRGSLTEQFF
TRBD2,TRBV19,.,CASSTGLAGTDTQYF
TRBD1,TRBV28,.,CASSWIGDRVGYTF
TRBD1,TRBV14,.,CASSQAGTAYEQYF
.,TRBV7-9,.,CASSLDKGSSYNSPLHF
TRBD1,TRBV7-8,.,CASSLAQGAGQPQHF
.,TRBV9,few,CASSVLGGYDTQYF
.,TRBV7-8,once,CASSPQVQGPTDTQYF
.,TRBV4-1,.,CASSQVWSRSSYEQYF
TRBD2,TRBV27,.,CASSLQKTSGTRYEQYF
TRBD1,TRBV4-1,.,CASSQDGQGYGYTF
.,TRBV27,.,CASRVGHNGYTF
.,TRBV5-1,.,CASSLVGLRFLTEAFF
.,TRBV23-1,.,CASSQGETEGRLNEKLFF
.,TRBV6-1,.,CASLLGAGTDTQYF
TRBD2,TRBV11-3,.,CASSWGGYRFSSYNEQFF
TRBD1,TRBV5-1,once,CASSPGTAATNEKLFF
.,TRBV18,few,CASSPPYGEQFF